This entry describes one T cell receptor (beta chain). Its antigen is undetermined. Looked up from germline, CDR1 is SGHRS and CDR2 is YFSETQ. The CDR3 has 14 amino acids. Trimming removed 4 bases at V and 5 bases at J, with 12 bases between. The data stem from a study of shared clonotypes between healthy human individuals. Produced via immunoSEQ multiplex PCR; TCRdb's table is partial and in-frame only. The sample has over 1.4 million clones, approximately 96% seen once. Study-wide points: Larger estimated richness was generally seen in naive subsets than in memory subsets. The study's rarefaction showed incomplete sorted-subset sequencing despite large depth.

Specimen: naive CD4+ T cells sorted from blood. Subset in this sample: CD45RA+ positively selected. The chain combines TRBV5-1 with TRBJ2-2; D is undetermined. The clonotype was recovered from a man aged 25-45 years in good health. In DNA, the CDR3 is TGCGCCAGCAGCCTGGAAGATGGGACCGGGGAGCTGTTTTTT. It specifies CASSLEDGTGELFF.